A single sample is the source of the 19 T cell receptor beta chains below, sequenced in a study of blood T cell repertoires in COVID-19. The assay was immunoSEQ multiplex PCR, and TCRdb's table has in-frame clones only and misses some. The sample carries some 250,000 clones, about 85% recorded once. The sample consisted of peripheral blood. These TCRs come from a man aged 25 to 40 who had recovered from COVID-19.

The genes are TRBV7-2 and TRBJ1-2; D call uncertain. The V end was cut by 5 bases, the J end by 3 bases, with 16 bases between. The V gene's germline CDR1 is SGHTA and CDR2 FQGNSA. The CDR3 is 15 residues long. CDR3 protein: CASSLNTADHYGYTF. The CDR3 DNA reads TGTGCCAGCAGCCTCAACACAGCAGATCACTATGGCTACACCTTC.

The rearrangement links TRBV4-2 to TRBJ2-5; D possibly corresponds to TRBD2 (6 bases). The V gene lost 1 base and the J gene lost 5 bases, with 11 bases spanning the gap. CDR1 is LGHNA and CDR2 is YNFKEQ in the germline V gene. CDR3 length equals 14 residues. This CDR3 is CASSQVLAGETQYF. DNA for the CDR3: TGTGCCAGCAGCCAAGTACTAGCAGGGGAGACCCAGTACTTC.

This clone was observed a few times. The chain joins TRBV4-1 to TRBJ2-7, with no clear D. This CDR3 has 13 amino acids. The V gene lost 4 bases and the J gene lost 9 bases, with 16 bases spanning the gap. The V gene's germline CDR1 is MGHRA and CDR2 YSYEKL. The DNA of the CDR3 is TGCGCCAGCAGCCGAGACCGAGTTCGTGCGCAGTACTTC. This encodes CASSRDRVRAQYF.

About this clone: Other DNA sequences of this sample code for an identical CDR3. The chain links TRBV5-1 to TRBJ2-3; 10 bases align to TRBD1. The V gene's germline CDR1 is SGHRS and CDR2 YFSETQ. Trimming at V came to 2 bases and at J to 2 bases, leaving 2 bases not matched to a gene. CDR3 length: 15 amino acids. CDR3 in amino acids: CASSFGQGDTDTQYF. The CDR3 nucleotides read TGCGCCAGCAGCTTTGGACAGGGGGACACAGATACGCAGTATTTT.

The rearrangement joins TRBV18 to TRBJ2-7; 7 bases map to TRBD1. The junction had 5 bases not matched to a gene; V was cut back by 5 bases and J by 7 bases. The CDR3 sequence is 12 residues long. Germline V gene sequence: CDR1 KGHSH, CDR2 LQKENI. CDR3 in DNA: TGTGCCAGCTCAATCGACAGGGCGGAGCAGTACGTC. Its protein product is CASSIDRAEQYV.

The chain uses TRBV19 and TRBJ2-4; TRBD1 might be the D (7 bases). The V end was cut by 6 bases, the J end by 4 bases, with 19 bases between. CDR3 length: 16 residues. Germline V gene data show CDR1 as LNHDA and CDR2 as SQIVND (reference sequence). The CDR3 here is CASRTSGDSLKNIQYF. The CDR3 DNA reads as TGTGCCAGTAGGACCTCGGGGGACAGCCTAAAAAACATTCAGTACTTC.

The chain links TRBV10-2 to TRBJ2-3; maybe TRBD2 (7 bases). There are 14 residues in the CDR3. The ends were cut back, 7 bases at V and 4 bases at J, with 15 bases in the middle. Germline assignment: CDR1 WSHSY and CDR2 SAAADI. CDR3 region: CASKGGGIADTQYF. CDR3 bases: TGCGCCAGCAAGGGGGGGGGTATTGCAGATACGCAGTATTTT.

This clone was seen only a few times. The V and J genes are TRBV5-6 and TRBJ1-2; 8 positions agree with TRBD1. This CDR3 is 15 amino acids long. J lost 4 bases, V lost 4 bases, and 9 bases had no gene match. Germline V gives CDR1 SGHDT, CDR2 YYEEEE. The CDR3 sequence is CASSIGQGYSYGYTF. In nucleotides, the CDR3 is TGTGCCAGCAGCATCGGACAGGGATACAGCTATGGCTACACCTTC. Variable domain in full (rest from reference TRBV5-6 and TRBJ1-2): DAGVTQSPTHLIKTRGQQVTLRCSPKSGHDTVSWYQQALGQGPQFIFQYYEEEERQRGNFPDRFSGHQFPNYSSELNVNALLLGDSALYLCASSIGQGYSYGYTFGSGTRLTVV.

This sequence joins TRBV18 and TRBJ2-2, with 7 bases lining up with TRBD1. The CDR3 has 14 residues. Germline-derived CDR1 and CDR2 are KGHSH and LQKENI. Trimming removed 6 bases from V and 9 bases from J; junction bases left unmatched: 10. CDR3 DNA sequence: TGTGCCAGCTCTCTACGACAGGGTGTCCGGGAGCTGTTTTTT. Its translation is CASSLRQGVRELFF.

The rearrangement uses TRBV6-4 and TRBJ2-3; D is uncertain. The V gene's germline CDR1 is MRHNA and CDR2 SNTAGT. This CDR3 has 11 amino acids. The ends were cut back, 4 bases at V and 5 bases at J, with 4 bases in the middle. DNA of the CDR3: TGTGCCAGCAGTGCGGGAGATACGCAGTATTTT. Translating it yields CASSAGDTQYF.

The genes are TRBV6-1 and TRBJ1-2; D call uncertain. There are 11 residues in the CDR3. Germline CDR1 MNHNS, CDR2 SASEGT. V lost 0 bases, J lost 8 bases, and 4 bases lay in between. This CDR3 is CASSEARGYTF. Here the CDR3 DNA reads TGTGCCAGCAGTGAAGCGCGCGGCTACACCTTC.

The V call is TRBV29-1, the J call TRBJ2-6, with 7 bases fitting TRBD1. The CDR3 covers 16 residues. Germline trimming cut 6 bases from V and 0 bases from J; bases unmatched to any gene: 8. In germline, CDR1 is SQVTM, CDR2 ANQGSEA. The CDR3 DNA reads TGCAGCGTGGGGACAGAAGGGAGCTCTGGGGCCAACGTCCTGACTTTC. Translating it yields CSVGTEGSSGANVLTF. The full variable domain, with the rest looked up from reference TRBV29-1 and TRBJ2-6, is SAVISQKPSRDICQRGTSLTIQCQVDSQVTMMFWYRQQPGQSLTLIATANQGSEATYESGFVIDKFPISRPNLTFSTLTVSNMSPEDSSIYLCSVGTEGSSGANVLTFGAGSRLTVL.

The rearrangement joins TRBV5-4 to TRBJ1-2; no reliable D call. Germline V gene lookup returns CDR1 SGHNT and CDR2 YYREEE (reference sequence). The CDR3 contains 13 residues. Trimming left V 9 bases short and J 4 bases short, with 16 bases between. As DNA, the CDR3 is TGTGCCATGGCGGGCAGGATCTTCTATGGCTACACCTTC. Amino acid sequence: CAMAGRIFYGYTF. Full variable domain (remainder filled in from reference TRBV5-4 and TRBJ1-2): ETGVTQSPTHLIKTRGQQVTLRCSSQSGHNTVSWYQQALGQGPQFIFQYYREEENGRGNFPPRFSGLQFPNYSSELNVNALELDDSALYLCAMAGRIFYGYTFGSGTRLTVV.

The chain recombines TRBV28 with TRBJ1-1, with a tentative D call TRBD1 (6 bases). The CDR3 is 14 amino acids. Per germline, CDR1 MDHEN and CDR2 SYDVKM. V lost 4 bases and J 5 bases, leaving 14 bases between the germline ends. CDR3: CASSSHYRDTEAFF. CDR3 nucleotides: TGTGCCAGCAGTTCCCATTACAGGGATACTGAAGCTTTCTTT.

The V gene is TRBV18, the J gene TRBJ1-1, with 7 bases fitting TRBD1. CDR3 length equals 15 residues. Germline-derived CDR1 and CDR2 are KGHSH and LQKENI. The V segment lost 1 base and the J segment 3 bases; nucleotides outside the gene matches: 5. The DNA for the CDR3 is TGTGCCAGCTCACCACGGAGGGGGCGCGACACTGAAGCTTTCTTT. The encoded protein is CASSPRRGRDTEAFF.

V gene TRBV19 combines with J gene TRBJ1-5; 7 nucleotides agree with TRBD1. Germline lookup yields CDR1 LNHDA and CDR2 SQIVND (reference sequence). Trimming at V came to 1 base and at J to 5 bases, leaving 2 bases not matched to a gene. The CDR3 spans 14 residues. The CDR3 protein is CASSIVGGYQPQHF. CDR3 in DNA: TGTGCCAGTAGTATAGTAGGGGGCTATCAGCCCCAGCATTTT. Based on the CDR3 plus reference TRBV19 and TRBJ1-5, the full variable domain is DGGITQSPKYLFRKEGQNVTLSCEQNLNHDAMYWYRQDPGQGLRLIYYSQIVNDFQKGDIAEGYSVSREKKESFPLTVTSAQKNPTAFYLCASSIVGGYQPQHFGDGTRLSIL.

The chain recombines TRBV5-8 with TRBJ2-1; TRBD2 aligns across 7 bases. This CDR3 comprises 16 residues. The germline gives CDR1 SGHTS, CDR2 YDEGEE. V trimming: 4 bases; J trimming: 1 base; junction bases outside the gene matches: 8. The CDR3 DNA follows: TGTGCCAGCAGCCAGCGGGGCATCAGTTCCTACAATGAGCAGTTCTTC. Translating gives CASSQRGISSYNEQFF. Drawing the rest from reference TRBV5-8 and TRBJ2-1, the complete variable domain is EAGVTQSPTHLIKTRGQQATLRCSPISGHTSVYWYQQALGLGLQFLLWYDEGEERNRGNFPPRFSGRQFPNYSSELNVNALELEDSALYLCASSQRGISSYNEQFFGPGTRLTVL.

The chain recombines TRBV4-1 with TRBJ1-4, with 7 bases lining up with TRBD1. V shed 3 bases and J 7 bases; nucleotides not matched to a gene: 14. CDR3 length: 17 amino acids. In germline, CDR1 is MGHRA, CDR2 YSYEKL. The CDR3 sequence: CASSQPRDRTLFEKLFF. CDR3 nucleotide sequence: TGCGCCAGCAGCCAGCCACGGGACAGAACTCTTTTTGAAAAACTGTTTTTT.

This chain links TRBV7-9 with TRBJ1-6; tentatively, D is TRBD1 (5 bases). Germline V gives CDR1 SEHNR, CDR2 FQNEAQ (reference sequence). V shed 1 base and J shed 13 bases, with 11 bases lying between them. This CDR3 is 13 amino acids long. The CDR3 loop reads CASSLGGLEPLHF. The CDR3 DNA is TGTGCCAGCAGCTTAGGGGGACTGGAGCCCCTCCACTTT.